Shown below are 15 T cell receptor beta chains from a single sample sequenced in a study of blood T cell repertoires in COVID-19. Only in-frame clones appear in the TCRdb table, and some are missing; sequencing was by immunoSEQ multiplex PCR. The data contain around 230,000 clones, 80% to 90% of them singletons. The specimen was peripheral blood. Source of these receptors: a man aged 35 to 55 who had recovered from COVID-19.

In its sample, this clone was seen a few times. The chain uses TRBV3-1 (or the pseudogene TRBV3-2) and TRBJ1-3; D is ambiguous. The CDR3 is made up of 12 amino acids. In germline, CDR1 is LGHDT, CDR2 YNNKEL (reference sequence). V dropped 4 bases and J dropped 2 bases, with 3 bases sitting between them. CDR3 sequence reads: CASSPAGNTIYF. DNA for the CDR3: TGTGCCAGCAGCCCGGCTGGAAACACCATATATTTT.

The chain links TRBV9 to TRBJ2-4, with D possibly matching TRBD2 (6 bases). The CDR3 runs to 17 residues. The V end lost 0 bases, the J end lost 2 bases, and 15 bases lay between the germline ends. From germline, CDR1 is SGDLS and CDR2 YYNGEE. CDR3 region: CASSVADQGGSKNIQYF. The CDR3 DNA reads as TGTGCCAGCAGCGTAGCTGATCAGGGAGGCTCCAAAAACATTCAGTACTTC.

The chain has TRBV4-3 and TRBJ2-1; unclear D gene. Trimming left V 0 bases short and J 0 bases short, with 9 bases between. The V gene's germline CDR1 is LGHNA and CDR2 YSLEER. The CDR3 runs to 16 residues. The CDR3 nucleotides are TGCGCCAGCAGCCAAGATCTAAGCCTCTCCTACAATGAGCAGTTCTTC. Its translation: CASSQDLSLSYNEQFF.

The rearrangement links TRBV10-3 to TRBJ2-3, with 9 bases aligning to TRBD2. CDR1 is ENHRY and CDR2 is SYGVKD in the germline V gene. The V gene end was trimmed by 5 bases and the J gene end by 0 bases; junction bases not matched to a gene: 9. CDR3 length: 17 amino acids. The CDR3, as DNA: TGTGCCATCAGTCTGCCGGGACTAGCAGTAAGCACAGATACGCAGTATTTT. Protein sequence: CAISLPGLAVSTDTQYF.

CDR3 sequence (DNA): TGTGCCAGCAGCCTACAAGCAACTAATGAAAAACTGTTTTTT. Protein sequence: CASSLQATNEKLFF. The chain uses TRBV3-1 (or the pseudogene TRBV3-2) and TRBJ1-4; D not resolved. Germline V gives CDR1 LGHDT, CDR2 YNNKEL (reference sequence). The V end lost 4 bases, the J end lost 0 bases, and 6 bases lay between the germline ends. The CDR3 loop spans 14 amino acids.

The chain links TRBV12-5 to TRBJ2-3; perhaps TRBD1 as D (5 bases). Trimming stripped 6 bases from V and 0 bases from J, with 13 bases between. The germline gives CDR1 LGHNT, CDR2 FRNRAP. This CDR3 is 15 amino acids long. The CDR3 nucleotides are TGTGCTAGTGGCCCAGGACAAGTTAGCACAGATACGCAGTATTTT. Amino acids: CASGPGQVSTDTQYF.

The rearrangement joins TRBV5-1 to TRBJ1-4, with D possibly matching TRBD1 (5 bases). Germline values: CDR1 SGHRS, CDR2 YFSETQ. The CDR3 loop spans 14 amino acids. Trimming pared 2 bases from V and 5 bases from J, leaving 10 bases between. This CDR3 reads CASSFSGGNEKLFF. As DNA, the CDR3 is TGCGCCAGCAGCTTCTCGGGGGGAAATGAAAAACTGTTTTTT.

This sequence joins TRBV5-1 and TRBJ2-7; D perhaps matches TRBD2 (6 bases). The germline CDR1 and CDR2 sequences are SGHRS and YFSETQ. The length of the CDR3 is 16 residues. V was clipped by 3 bases and J by 0 bases, with 16 bases between them. CDR3 loop: CASSWGDGRGSYEQYF. CDR3 nucleotide sequence: TGCGCCAGCAGCTGGGGGGATGGCCGTGGCTCCTACGAGCAGTACTTC.

About this clone itself: At the DNA level, this CDR3 is encoded by other sequences in the same sample as well. The gene calls are TRBV9 and TRBJ2-2; 7 nucleotides align to TRBD1. V was pared by 0 bases and J by 6 bases, with 2 bases of the junction left unmatched. Germline V lookup: CDR1 SGDLS, CDR2 YYNGEE. The CDR3 is made up of 14 amino acids. CDR3 sequence: CASSVGQGSGELFF. The CDR3 DNA is TGTGCCAGCAGCGTAGGACAGGGTTCCGGGGAGCTGTTTTTT.

The chain has TRBV18 and TRBJ2-2, with 11 bases aligning to TRBD2. The CDR3 extends over 15 amino acids. Germline CDR1 KGHSH, CDR2 LQKENI. The V segment lost 2 bases and the J segment 6 bases; nucleotides outside the gene matches: 2. The CDR3 region has the DNA TGTGCCAGCTCACCAACTAGCGGGAGATCCGGGGAGCTGTTTTTT. Translating gives CASSPTSGRSGELFF.

The chain recombines TRBV6-1 with TRBJ2-2, with 10 bases aligning to TRBD1. CDR3 length: 16 residues. After removal of 4 bases from V and 3 bases from J, the junction contained 5 bases not matched to a gene. Germline CDR1 and CDR2: MNHNS and SASEGT. CDR3 coding DNA: TGTGCCAGCAGTGCGAGGGGACAGGGGCACACCGGGGAGCTGTTTTTT. Its protein product is CASSARGQGHTGELFF.

The genes are TRBV5-1 and TRBJ2-3; D not resolved. The CDR3 is 13 residues long. In germline, CDR1 is SGHRS, CDR2 YFSETQ. Trimming removed 4 bases at V and 2 bases at J, with 8 bases between. This chain's CDR3 is CASSTGPTDTQYF. As DNA, the CDR3 is TGCGCCAGCAGCACGGGTCCCACAGATACGCAGTATTTT.

The chain couples TRBV5-1 to TRBJ2-3; D might be TRBD1 (6 bases). The CDR3 has 13 residues. V lost 7 bases to trimming and J lost 4 bases, with 13 bases between them. The germline CDR1 and CDR2 sequences are SGHRS and YFSETQ. The CDR3 nucleotides read TGCGCCAGCGGCGAAGAGGGGGCAGATACGCAGTATTTT. Protein sequence: CASGEEGADTQYF.

The chain recombines TRBV4-1 with TRBJ1-2; D not certain. V lost 1 base to trimming and J lost 4 bases, with 10 bases between them. This CDR3 has 14 amino acids. Germline CDR1 MGHRA, CDR2 YSYEKL. CDR3 sequence: CASSQGLSLYGYTF. The CDR3 nucleotides read TGCGCCAGCAGCCAAGGCCTTTCACTCTATGGCTACACCTTC.

The chain employs TRBV19 and TRBJ1-2, with D possibly matching TRBD1 (5 bases). The germline CDR1 and CDR2 sequences are LNHDA and SQIVND (reference sequence). Trimming shortened V by 4 bases and J by 4 bases, and 22 bases separated the two germline ends. The CDR3 is 17 amino acids. The CDR3 loop is CASSRGRRLGWFYGYTF. Written as DNA, the CDR3 is TGTGCCAGTAGTAGGGGCCGTCGTCTGGGGTGGTTCTATGGCTACACCTTC.